This T cell receptor beta chain is drawn from a study of PD-L1 blockade in urothelial cancer. In the study overall: Tumor specimens held a median roughly 1,300 T cells.

The table came from immunoSEQ multiplex PCR; TCRdb's copy has only in-frame clones and leaves some out. In the table there are about 2,300 clones, around 37% of which are singletons. V lost 0 bases, J lost 5 bases, and 16 bases lay in between. CDR3 length: 17 amino acids. CDR1 and CDR2 from the germline V gene are MGHRA and YSYEKL. The sequences come from tumor tissue, collected before atezolizumab (anti-PD-L1) treatment. The chain is built from TRBV4-1 and TRBJ1-4; D possibly corresponds to TRBD1 (6 bases). The origin of this receptor is a man in his fifties or sixties with urothelial cancer. The CDR3 loop reads CASSQDGVFRGNEKLFF. The CDR3 nucleotides are TGCGCCAGCAGCCAAGATGGGGTTTTTAGGGGGAATGAAAAACTGTTTTTT.